This TCR beta chain is drawn from a study of T-cell reconstitution after alpha-beta-depleted transplantation in children. Notes on the study in general: Surviving recipient T cells and intrathymic progenitors accounted for some patients' high TCRbeta diversity at day 60. Most T-cell counts and diversity one year after the transplant came from T cells that were newly produced. After transplant, at about two months, alpha-beta T cells were reportedly derived from several hundred expanded graft clones.

The sample holds many counts of this clonotype. Antigen: not known. Unique molecular identifiers were incorporated into the prepared TCRbeta library. TCRdb used MiXCR to reprocess the PCR reads, holding one entry per CDR3 protein. The sample has hundreds of thousands of distinct CDR3 sequences; 10% to 15% are singletons. This TCR came from a male patient under 18 who had a stem cell transplant for acute myeloid leukemia, so the T cells may come from the graft donor. The source was PBMCs, mostly from graft donor cells, collected 360 days after TCRalphabeta/CD19-depleted stem cell transplant.

The CDR3 sequence is CASSSRSNTEAFF. CDR3 nucleotides: TGTGCCAGCAGCTCGCGGTCGAACACTGAAGCTTTCTTT. The rearrangement uses TRBV5-6 and TRBJ1-1; D is unclear. This CDR3 region has 13 residues. In germline, CDR1 is SGHDT, CDR2 YYEEEE. The V end lost 3 bases, the J end lost 1 base, and 7 bases lay between the germline ends.